Each of the 14 T cell receptor beta chains below was sequenced from the same sample in a study of T cells in Graves' hyperthyroidism and ophthalmopathy. RNA transcripts yielded amplified TCR beta CDR3 regions. The HTBI set primed first-round TCR CDR3 RT-PCR. TCRdb reanalysed the multiplex PCR reads using MiXCR and keeps one entry per CDR3 protein. In the table there are 500,000 or so distinct CDR3 sequences, approximately 17% of which are singletons. Specimen: blood. Every receptor here comes from a woman younger than 30 with Graves' ophthalmopathy.

This sequence joins TRBV5-1 and TRBJ2-1; the D gene is possibly TRBD1 (6 bases). V shed 2 bases and J shed 8 bases, with 8 bases lying between them. Per the germline V gene, CDR1 is SGHRS and CDR2 is YFSETQ. This CDR3 contains 12 residues. For the CDR3, the DNA is TGCGCCAGCAGCTTTGACAGGTATGAGCAGTTCTTC. Amino acids: CASSFDRYEQFF.

There are a few counts of this clonotype. V usage is TRBV4-1 and J usage is TRBJ1-5; possible D gene TRBD1, 6 bases. Trimming cost V 3 bases and J 4 bases, with 10 bases left between them. The CDR3 spans 14 residues. Germline CDR1 MGHRA, CDR2 YSYEKL. The CDR3 is CASSQHTGNQPQHF. The CDR3 DNA reads TGCGCCAGCAGCCAGCACACAGGGAATCAGCCCCAGCATTTT.

This clonotype was observed at least ten times. CDR3 protein: CASSLIGGGLEETQYF. The CDR3 nucleotides read TGTGCCAGCAGTCTCATCGGGGGGGGGTTGGAGGAGACCCAGTACTTC. V usage is TRBV28 and J usage is TRBJ2-5, with 8 nucleotides matching TRBD2. CDR1 MDHEN and CDR2 SYDVKM come from the germline V gene. V lost 5 bases and J lost 5; bases outside the gene matches: 13. The CDR3 spans 16 residues.

This clonotype was counted ten times or more. The gene calls are TRBV5-1 and TRBJ2-7; 9 bases are a match to TRBD1. CDR3 size: 14 residues. Germline V gene sequence: CDR1 SGHRS, CDR2 YFSETQ. Unmatched junction bases numbered 2, after V lost 0 bases and J lost 4 bases. The CDR3 loop is CASSLGDRVYEQYF. Written as DNA, the CDR3 is TGCGCCAGCAGCTTGGGGGACAGGGTTTACGAGCAGTACTTC. Combining the CDR3 with reference TRBV5-1 and TRBJ2-7 gives the whole variable domain KAGVTQTPRYLIKTRGQQVTLSCSPISGHRSVSWYQQTPGQGLQFLFEYFSETQRNKGNFPGRFSGRQFSNSRSEMNVSTLELGDSALYLCASSLGDRVYEQYFGPGTRLTVT.

This clonotype occurred a few times. CDR3 protein: CALKGSADTQYF. The CDR3, as DNA: TGTGCCCTGAAGGGCTCGGCAGATACGCAGTATTTT. The V call is TRBV30, the J call TRBJ2-3, with D hard to call. The V end was cut by 8 bases, the J end by 4 bases, with 13 bases between. This CDR3 has 12 amino acids. Germline lookup yields CDR1 GTSNPN and CDR2 SVGIG (reference sequence).

V usage is TRBV7-9 and J usage is TRBJ1-2; D ambiguous. Looked up from germline, CDR1 is SEHNR and CDR2 is FQNEAQ (reference sequence). This CDR3 is built from 13 residues. V gave up 3 bases and J gave up 8 bases, with 13 bases separating them. CDR3 DNA: TGTGCCAGCAGCTTGGAAGGCCTGGGGGGCTACACCTTC. Translated: CASSLEGLGGYTF.

This clonotype appeared many times. V usage is TRBV29-1 and J usage is TRBJ2-1, with 13 bases matching TRBD2. Germline V gene data show CDR1 as SQVTM and CDR2 as ANQGSEA. J gave up 6 bases and V 3 bases, and 5 bases lay outside the gene matches. This CDR3 is 15 amino acids long. CDR3 region: CSVEGLAGRINEQFF. CDR3 coding DNA: TGCAGCGTTGAGGGACTAGCGGGGCGAATCAATGAGCAGTTCTTC.

V and J are TRBV7-2 and TRBJ2-7, with a possible D match to TRBD2 (5 bases). This CDR3 is built from 14 residues. The germline V gene encodes CDR1 SGHTA and CDR2 FQGNSA. The V end lost 7 bases, the J end lost 3 bases, and 16 bases lay between the germline ends. As DNA, the CDR3 is TGTGCCAGCACTAAAACGCCGGGGAGCTACGAGCAGTACTTC. Its protein product is CASTKTPGSYEQYF.

In this sample, this clonotype turned up a few times. V is TRBV14 and J is TRBJ1-1; no clear D. The CDR3 has 17 residues. Germline V CDR1 and CDR2: SGHDN, FVKESK. V was cut by 0 bases and J by 2 bases, with 16 bases left in between. The CDR3 DNA follows: TGTGCCAGCAGCCAAGACCCGGTCTATTGGGAAAACACTGAAGCTTTCTTT. Residues: CASSQDPVYWENTEAFF.

This clonotype was seen repeatedly, ten times or more. V gene TRBV28 combines with J gene TRBJ2-3, with 7 bases that match TRBD1. This CDR3 has 13 amino acids. The V gene end was trimmed by 6 bases and the J gene end by 5 bases; junction bases not matched to a gene: 5. Germline CDR1 MDHEN, CDR2 SYDVKM. The CDR3 DNA reads as TGTGCCAGCAGCGACAGGGAAGGAGATACGCAGTATTTT. This translates into CASSDREGDTQYF.

This clonotype was seen repeatedly, ten times or more. V is TRBV7-9 and J is TRBJ1-4; 8 nucleotides align to TRBD1. V gave up 5 bases and J gave up 7 bases; unmatched junction bases: 9. CDR1 and CDR2 from the germline V gene are SEHNR and FQNEAQ (reference sequence). There are 15 residues in the CDR3. CDR3 DNA: TGTGCCAGCAGCACTTTAACCGGGACAGGTGAAAAACTGTTTTTT. Protein: CASSTLTGTGEKLFF.

This clonotype was counted a few times. The V gene is TRBV28, the J gene TRBJ1-1; a weak D match, TRBD1 (5 bases). This CDR3 has 14 amino acids. CDR1 and CDR2 (germline): MDHEN, SYDVKM. V lost 3 bases to trimming and J lost 3 bases, with 11 bases between them. The CDR3 spells CASSFARQHTEAFF. In nucleotides, the CDR3 is TGTGCCAGCAGTTTTGCCCGACAGCACACTGAAGCTTTCTTT. Full variable domain (outside the CDR3, taken from reference TRBV28 and TRBJ1-1): DVKVTQSSRYLVKRTGEKVFLECVQDMDHENMFWYRQDPGLGLRLIYFSYDVKMKEKGDIPEGYSVSREKKERFSLILESASTNQTSMYLCASSFARQHTEAFFGQGTRLTVV.

This clonotype showed up just a few times. The chain uses TRBV28 and TRBJ1-2; 8 bases are a match to TRBD1. CDR3 length equals 14 residues. Unmatched junction bases numbered 9, after V lost 8 bases and J lost 4 bases. Germline V CDR1 and CDR2: MDHEN, SYDVKM. CDR3 nucleotides: TGTGCCAGCCAGGAGACAGGGGCGTTCTATGGCTACACCTTC. Protein: CASQETGAFYGYTF.

The rearrangement links TRBV4-3 to TRBJ1-2; D is perhaps TRBD1 (5 bases). CDR1 and CDR2 from the germline V gene are LGHNA and YSLEER. Deletions cut 0 bases from V and 7 bases from J, with 18 bases between. The CDR3 loop spans 16 amino acids. The CDR3 reads CASSQEGRGALGGYTF. In DNA, the CDR3 is TGCGCCAGCAGCCAAGAGGGTCGAGGGGCCTTGGGTGGCTACACCTTC.